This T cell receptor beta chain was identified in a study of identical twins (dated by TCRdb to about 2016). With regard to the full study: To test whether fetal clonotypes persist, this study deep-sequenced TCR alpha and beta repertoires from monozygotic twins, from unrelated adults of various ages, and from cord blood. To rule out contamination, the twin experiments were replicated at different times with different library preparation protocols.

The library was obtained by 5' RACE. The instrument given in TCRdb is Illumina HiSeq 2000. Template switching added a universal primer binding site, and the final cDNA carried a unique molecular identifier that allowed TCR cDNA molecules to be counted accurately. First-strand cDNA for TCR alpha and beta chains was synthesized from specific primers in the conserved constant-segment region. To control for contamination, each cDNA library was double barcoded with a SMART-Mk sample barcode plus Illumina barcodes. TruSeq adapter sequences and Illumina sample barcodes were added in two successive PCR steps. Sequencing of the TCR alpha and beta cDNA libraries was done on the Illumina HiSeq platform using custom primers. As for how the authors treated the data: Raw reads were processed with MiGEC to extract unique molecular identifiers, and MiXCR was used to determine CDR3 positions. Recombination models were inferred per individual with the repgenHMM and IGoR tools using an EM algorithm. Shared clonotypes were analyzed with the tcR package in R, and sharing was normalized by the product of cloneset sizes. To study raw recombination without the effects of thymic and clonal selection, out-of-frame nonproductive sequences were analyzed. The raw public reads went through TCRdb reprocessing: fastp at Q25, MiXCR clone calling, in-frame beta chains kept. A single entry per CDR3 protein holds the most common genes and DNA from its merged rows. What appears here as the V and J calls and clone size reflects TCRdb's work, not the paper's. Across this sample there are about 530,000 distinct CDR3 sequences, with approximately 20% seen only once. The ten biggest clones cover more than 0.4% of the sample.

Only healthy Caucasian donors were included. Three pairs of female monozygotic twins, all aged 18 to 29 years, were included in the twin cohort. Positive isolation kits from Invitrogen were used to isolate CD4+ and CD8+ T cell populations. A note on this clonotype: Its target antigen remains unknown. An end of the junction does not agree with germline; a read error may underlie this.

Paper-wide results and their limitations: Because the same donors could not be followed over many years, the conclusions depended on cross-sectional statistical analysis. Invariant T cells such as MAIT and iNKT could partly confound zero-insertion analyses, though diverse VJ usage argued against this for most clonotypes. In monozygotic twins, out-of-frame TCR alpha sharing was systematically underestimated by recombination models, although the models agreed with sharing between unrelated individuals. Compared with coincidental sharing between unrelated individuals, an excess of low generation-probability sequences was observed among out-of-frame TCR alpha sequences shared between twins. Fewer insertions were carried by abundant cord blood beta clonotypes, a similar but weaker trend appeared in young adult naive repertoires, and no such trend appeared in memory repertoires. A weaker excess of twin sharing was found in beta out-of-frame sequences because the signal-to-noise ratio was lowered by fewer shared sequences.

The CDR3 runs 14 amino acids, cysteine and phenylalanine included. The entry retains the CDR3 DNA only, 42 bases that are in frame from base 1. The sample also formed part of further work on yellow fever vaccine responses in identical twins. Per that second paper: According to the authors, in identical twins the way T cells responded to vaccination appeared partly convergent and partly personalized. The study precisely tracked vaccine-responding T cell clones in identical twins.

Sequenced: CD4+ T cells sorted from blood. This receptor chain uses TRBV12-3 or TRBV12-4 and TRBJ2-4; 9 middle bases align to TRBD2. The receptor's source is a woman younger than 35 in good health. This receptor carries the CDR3 CASSLSSGGQPAIF. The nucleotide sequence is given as TGTGCCAGCAGTTTGAGTAGCGGGGGACAGCCCGCTATCTTC.